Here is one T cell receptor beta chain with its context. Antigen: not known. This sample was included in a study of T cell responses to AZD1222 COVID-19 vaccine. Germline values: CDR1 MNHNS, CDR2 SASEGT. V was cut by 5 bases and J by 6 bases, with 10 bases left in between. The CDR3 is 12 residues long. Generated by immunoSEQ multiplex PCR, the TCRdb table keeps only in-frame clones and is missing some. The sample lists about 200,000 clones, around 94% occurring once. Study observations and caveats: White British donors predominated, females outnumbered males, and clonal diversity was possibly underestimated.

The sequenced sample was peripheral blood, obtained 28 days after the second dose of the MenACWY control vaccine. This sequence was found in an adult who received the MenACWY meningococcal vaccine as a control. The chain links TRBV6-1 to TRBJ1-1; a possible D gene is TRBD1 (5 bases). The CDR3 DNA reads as TGTGCCAGCAGTCAGGGAGGGCCTGAAGCTTTCTTT. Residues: CASSQGGPEAFF.